This paragraph covers one TCR beta chain sequence. What it binds is not known. The sample originates from a study of cytomegalovirus exposure and HLA in healthy donors. Study-wide points: Per a prior analysis, the majority of TCR beta V segments were productive roughly 90% or roughly 30% of the time. A later analysis linked 15,000 to 20,000 TCR beta sequences to HLA alleles at 0.05 false discovery rate.

These donors, healthy bone marrow donors, were studied. The CDR3 is 16 amino acids. Germline V gives CDR1 LNHDA, CDR2 SQIVND (reference sequence). J lost 7 bases, V lost 5 bases, and 11 bases had no gene match. Vbeta (60) and Jbeta (13) primers were used in the PCR. Per the original data handling: Unique TCR beta chains totaled some 81 million in a later count, with roughly 10 million of them shared. Method: immunoSEQ multiplex PCR; TCRdb's copy keeps in-frame clones and lacks some. The V and J calls and clone size were taken over from that table, and D and trimming were inferred from the DNA. Of tens of thousands of clones listed, 70% to 85% were seen once; the top ten hold approximately 3%.

Sequencing was done on a sample of PBMCs. The chain combines TRBV19 with TRBJ2-1; 10 nucleotides align to TRBD1. The sequence came from a man aged 25 to 40 in good health and CMV-seronegative. The CDR3 sequence: CASSPRQGAIVNEQFF. The DNA for the CDR3 is TGTGCCAGTAGTCCACGACAGGGGGCGATAGTTAATGAGCAGTTCTTC.